This is a list of T cell receptor beta chains from one sample in a study of identical twins. One entry per CDR3 protein results from TCRdb running MiXCR on the 5' RACE reads. The sample lists 500,000 to 700,000 distinct CDR3 sequences, roughly 6.6% occurring once. A further study also used this sample, focusing on yellow fever vaccine responses in identical twins.

The sample consisted of PBMCs. The receptors here all came from a woman aged 18-29 years in good health. Both conserved end residues are part of each CDR3. D genes are given only for firm matches. Not all rows give a size; the values are once, few, many and, for expanded clones, a class.

>.|.|TRBJ2-2|TRBV7-3
TGTGCCAGCAGCTTACATAGCGTCGGGGGAACCGGGGAGCTGTTTTTT
CASSLHSVGGTGELFF
>TRBD2|many|TRBJ2-3|TRBV7-8
TGTGCCAGCAGCCCATATAGCGGGGCGGCCCGCACAGATACGCAGTATTTT
CASSPYSGAARTDTQYF
>.|few|TRBJ2-2|TRBV7-3
TGTGCCAGCAGCTTCCCCCCCGGGCACACCGGGGAGCTGTTTTTT
CASSFPPGHTGELFF
>.|once|TRBJ2-3|TRBV7-6
TGTGCCAGCAGCTTAGTGGCCGGCCAGGGAAGAGATACGCAGTATTTT
CASSLVAGQGRDTQYF
>.|few|TRBJ1-3|TRBV12-3/TRBV12-4
TGTGCCAGCAGTTGGGGGCGGTGGGGAAACACCATATATTTT
CASSWGRWGNTIYF
>.|few|TRBJ1-2|TRBV29-1
TGCAGCGTTTGGATCGGTGATGGCTACACCTTC
CSVWIGDGYTF
>.|many|TRBJ1-6|TRBV20-1
TGCAGTGCTAGACAAACCTATAATTCACCCCTCCACTTT
CSARQTYNSPLHF
>.|few|TRBJ2-5|TRBV28
TGTGCCAGCAGTCCAACCGGGGACGCGGAGACCCAGTACTTC
CASSPTGDAETQYF
>TRBD1|many|TRBJ2-1|TRBV5-1
TGCGCCAGCAGCTTGTCACTGACAGGGGTGTCGGATGAGCAGTTCTTC
CASSLSLTGVSDEQFF
>.|few|TRBJ1-2|TRBV5-6
TGTGCCAGCAGCTTGCCCGCGGACAAGATATATGGCTACACCTTC
CASSLPADKIYGYTF
>TRBD2|many|TRBJ2-1|TRBV29-1
TGCAGCGTGTCCGGGACTAGCCGGTACAATGAGCAGTTCTTC
CSVSGTSRYNEQFF
>TRBD2|many|TRBJ2-7|TRBV5-1
TGCGCCAGCAGTTACGGGACTAGCGGGAGAACTACCTACGAGCAGTACTTC
CASSYGTSGRTTYEQYF
>TRBD1|.|TRBJ1-3|TRBV25-1
TGTGCCAGCAGTGATCAGGACAGGGGGAGAAACACCATATATTTT
CASSDQDRGRNTIYF
>.|few|TRBJ2-1|TRBV20-1
TGCAGTGCTAGGGGAGTAACTGAGCAGTTCTTC
CSARGVTEQFF
>TRBD1|few|TRBJ2-7|TRBV5-1
TGCGCCAGCAGCCTACCGGACAGGGGCGTTTACGAGCAGTACTTC
CASSLPDRGVYEQYF
>TRBD1|.|TRBJ1-5|TRBV20-1
TGCAGTGCATTAGGACAGGTGGGAAATCAGCCCCAGCATTTT
CSALGQVGNQPQHF
>.|many|TRBJ2-2|TRBV4-2
TGTGCCAGCAGCCAAGATTGGGACTCGCTTCACACCGGGGAGCTGTTTTTT
CASSQDWDSLHTGELFF
>TRBD1|.|TRBJ2-2|TRBV7-6
TGTGCCAGCAGCCCGAGACAGGGGCACACCGGGGAGCTGTTTTTT
CASSPRQGHTGELFF
>TRBD2|many|TRBJ2-1|TRBV6-1
TGTGCCAGCAGTGACGGGACTAGCCAAAACAATGAGCAGTTCTTC
CASSDGTSQNNEQFF